This T cell receptor (beta chain) derives from a study of early T cells in non-severe SARS-CoV-2 infection. Germline V gene data show CDR1 as MNHEY and CDR2 as SVGAGI. The CDR3 totals 16 residues. Trimming removed 5 bases at V and 8 bases at J, with 22 bases between. TCRdb itself ran the 5' RACE reads through MiXCR, one entry per CDR3 protein. The profile shows about 56,000 distinct CDR3 sequences, around 16% of them singletons. The sample holds a few counts of this clonotype. The sample here was whole blood, taken at baseline. The receptor was derived from an adult who was a healthcare worker with PCR-confirmed SARS-CoV-2 infection or an uninfected control (not recorded which). The rearrangement joins TRBV6-5 to TRBJ2-1, with TRBD2 as a possible D gene (5 bases). The CDR3 DNA reads TGTGCCAGCAGTAAGAGGACGGGATTCCGTATCCATGAGCAGTTCTTC. Protein: CASSKRTGFRIHEQFF.